A selection of T cell receptor beta chains follows, all from one sample in a study of cytomegalovirus exposure and HLA in healthy donors. Libraries were prepared by immunoSEQ multiplex PCR; TCRdb keeps only in-frame clonotypes and omits some of them. The sample contains 150,000 or so clones, approximately 71% of which appear only once. The source material was PBMCs. The receptor set was obtained from a girl aged 5-17 years in good health and CMV-seronegative. Both conserved end residues are part of each CDR3. The D gene is left open where the match is weak. The size of a clone is reported for some rows only, either as once, few or many, or as a class for expanded clones.

TRBV5-1	few	TRBJ2-3	-	TGCGCCAGCAGCACAGGGATGGGAAACACAGATACGCAGTATTTT	CASSTGMGNTDTQYF
TRBV11-2	-	TRBJ2-7	TRBD2	TGTGCCAGCAGCTTAATACCCCGGGGGGTCTACGAGCAGTACTTC	CASSLIPRGVYEQYF
TRBV5-1	-	TRBJ1-1	TRBD1	TGCGCCAGCAGCCTCACGACAGGGGGCATCACTGAAGCTTTCTTT	CASSLTTGGITEAFF
TRBV9	-	TRBJ2-1	TRBD2	TGTGCCAGCACCGGAGGGGACTACTCCTACAATGAGCAGTTCTTC	CASTGGDYSYNEQFF
TRBV4-2	-	TRBJ2-5	TRBD2	TGTGCCAGCAGCCAAGATAGGGGCAGCGGGGGGGCCAGGAAGACCCAGTACTTC	CASSQDRGSGGARKTQYF
TRBV6-1	-	TRBJ1-1	TRBD1	TGTGCCAGCAGTAGACAGGGGAGAACGACTGAAGCTTTCTTT	CASSRQGRTTEAFF
TRBV5-1	-	TRBJ1-2	-	TGCGCCAGCAGCTTGGATCAGGGATTAGGCTACACCTTC	CASSLDQGLGYTF
TRBV6-6	once	TRBJ2-7	-	TGTGCCAGCAGTTACCGGACATCGGACGAGCAGTACTTC	CASSYRTSDEQYF
TRBV7-2	few	TRBJ2-5	TRBD2	TGTGCCAGCAGCCCTAGCGGGGGGGCGAGAGAGACCCAGTACTTC	CASSPSGGARETQYF
TRBV27	-	TRBJ2-7	TRBD1	TGTGCCAGCAGTTTGGCCGGACAGGGTAGCTACGAGCAGTACTTC	CASSLAGQGSYEQYF
TRBV6-1	-	TRBJ2-2	-	TGTGCCAGCAGGGAGGGCGGGGAGCTGTTTTTT	CASREGGELFF
TRBV27	-	TRBJ1-2	-	TGTGCCAGCAGCCGATTGTCGATTACATACCAGGGTGACTATGGCTACACCTTC	CASSRLSITYQGDYGYTF
TRBV4-2	-	TRBJ1-2	-	TGTGCCAGCAGCCAAGAAGACAACCCCAACTATGGCTACACCTTC	CASSQEDNPNYGYTF
TRBV7-9	-	TRBJ2-3	TRBD2	TGTGCCAGCAGCTTAACCCTAGCGGGTAGCACAGATACGCAGTATTTT	CASSLTLAGSTDTQYF
TRBV4-2	-	TRBJ2-3	TRBD1	TGTGCCAGCAGCCAAGCACAGGGGTCAGATACGCAGTATTTT	CASSQAQGSDTQYF
TRBV27	-	TRBJ1-4	-	TGTGCCAGCAGTTTAGTGACAGGTGAAAAACTGTTTTTT	CASSLVTGEKLFF
TRBV6-6	-	TRBJ1-1	-	TGTGCCGTGGTTTTCGGGAACACTGAAGCTTTCTTT	CAVVFGNTEAFF
TRBV6-1	-	TRBJ1-2	TRBD1	TGTGCCGAAGGGACAGACCTCTCCGGCTACACCTTC	CAEGTDLSGYTF
TRBV5-1	-	TRBJ2-7	-	TGCGCCAGCAGCTTGGTCGGGGAAGGGTACGAGCAGTACTTC	CASSLVGEGYEQYF
TRBV5-1	-	TRBJ1-4	-	TGCGCCAGCAGCCCGACATTTGCGGGGAATAATGAAAAACTGTTTTTT	CASSPTFAGNNEKLFF
TRBV29-1	-	TRBJ2-1	TRBD1	TGCAGCGTTGGACGGACAGGGGGCTTCTTGGATGAGCAGTTCTTC	CSVGRTGGFLDEQFF
TRBV2	-	TRBJ2-7	TRBD1	TGTGCCAGCAGTGAAGCTCCGGGACAGAACTCCTACGAGCAGTACTTC	CASSEAPGQNSYEQYF
TRBV14	-	TRBJ1-4	-	TGTGCCAGCAGCCAAGTGCGGGACCCCCTGTTTTTT	CASSQVRDPLFF
TRBV2	-	TRBJ1-1	-	TGTGCCAGCACTCAGGGGTTGGTCACTGAAGCTTTCTTT	CASTQGLVTEAFF
TRBV2	once	TRBJ1-1	TRBD1	TGTGCCAGCAGTGCGACAGGGAAGGGCACTGAAGCTTTCTTT	CASSATGKGTEAFF
TRBV6-1	-	TRBJ1-6	TRBD1	TGTGCCAGCAGTGACCTCGGGACAGGGCCTTATAATTCACCCCTCCACTTT	CASSDLGTGPYNSPLHF
TRBV6-5	-	TRBJ1-1	-	TGTGCCAGCCGGGTCTCCATGAACACTGAAGCTTTCTTT	CASRVSMNTEAFF
TRBV6-1	-	TRBJ2-3	TRBD2	TGTGCCAGCAGCCTAGCGGGGGGGCCGCCAGATACGCAGTATTTT	CASSLAGGPPDTQYF
TRBV7-8	-	TRBJ1-6	TRBD1	TGTGCCAGCAGCAGGACAGGGGATTGGACTTCACCCCTCCACTTT	CASSRTGDWTSPLHF
TRBV5-1	-	TRBJ1-5	TRBD1	TGCGCCAGCAGCTTGGGAGGGGGCGAGAGCAATCAGCCCCAGCATTTT	CASSLGGGESNQPQHF
TRBV30	-	TRBJ1-6	-	TGTGCCTTCCGGGAGTTTCTATATAATTCACCCCTCCACTTT	CAFREFLYNSPLHF
TRBV30	-	TRBJ2-5	TRBD2	TGTGCCTGGAGTGCTGGACTAGCGGGGGAACAAGAGACCCAGTACTTC	CAWSAGLAGEQETQYF
TRBV7-9	-	TRBJ2-3	TRBD2	TGTGCCAGCAGCGACGGACTAGCGGGGAGCACAGATACGCAGTATTTT	CASSDGLAGSTDTQYF
TRBV5-1	-	TRBJ2-1	-	TGCGCCAGCAGCTTGGGGGCAGGTGAGCAGTTCTTC	CASSLGAGEQFF
TRBV5-1	-	TRBJ1-2	-	TGCGCCAGCAGCCTGAGCCAGGACAGTGGCTACACCTTC	CASSLSQDSGYTF
TRBV12-5	-	TRBJ1-5	-	TGTGCTAGTGGTGGGGCGCTGGGCAGCTATAGCAATCAGCCCCAGCATTTT	CASGGALGSYSNQPQHF
TRBV5-1	-	TRBJ2-7	TRBD2	TGCGCCAGCAGCCCGGAGGCGGGGGGTCCCTACGAGCAGTACTTC	CASSPEAGGPYEQYF
TRBV30	-	TRBJ2-5	TRBD2	TGTGCCTGGAGTCAACCCGGGACTAGCGTACAGACCCAGTACTTC	CAWSQPGTSVQTQYF
TRBV7-9	-	TRBJ1-2	TRBD1	TGTGCCAGCAGCTTTAACACACAGGGGATCTATGGCTACACCTTC	CASSFNTQGIYGYTF
TRBV12-5	-	TRBJ1-1	-	TGTGCTAGTGTTACTCGTCCGGGACAAGGAAACACTGAAGCTTTCTTT	CASVTRPGQGNTEAFF
TRBV7-9	-	TRBJ1-3	-	TGTGCCAGCAGCTTAGCACCCAGCTCTGGAAACACCATATATTTT	CASSLAPSSGNTIYF
TRBV6-1	-	TRBJ1-5	-	TGTGCCAGCAAATCAGGACACAATCAGCCCCAGCATTTT	CASKSGHNQPQHF
TRBV19	few	TRBJ2-6	TRBD1	TGTGCCAGTAGCATGGGACAGGGGATCCCCAACGTCCTGACTTTC	CASSMGQGIPNVLTF
TRBV27	-	TRBJ2-2	TRBD1	TGTGCCAGCAGCACCGGGACAGGGACCGGGGAGCTGTTTTTT	CASSTGTGTGELFF
TRBV7-9	-	TRBJ2-7	-	TGTGCCAGCAGCCCATCGGGTGGGTATTCCTACGAGCAGTACTTC	CASSPSGGYSYEQYF
TRBV30	-	TRBJ2-5	TRBD2	TGTGCCTGGAGTATACTAGCGGGGGTTTCCGAGACCCAGTACTTC	CAWSILAGVSETQYF
TRBV7-6	few	TRBJ1-3	-	TGTGCCAGCAGCCGTATGCCTAGGGGTTTACTCTCTGGAAACACCATATATTTT	CASSRMPRGLLSGNTIYF
TRBV5-1	-	TRBJ2-7	TRBD1	TGCGCCAGCAGCTTTTCCCCCGACAGGGATGTCTACGAGCAGTACTTC	CASSFSPDRDVYEQYF
TRBV5-4	-	TRBJ1-3	TRBD1	TGTGCCAGCAGCTCCGGACAGGGCAGAAACACCATATATTTT	CASSSGQGRNTIYF
TRBV13	-	TRBJ2-7	-	TGTGCCAGCAGCCGGGACTGGATAAGCTCCTACGAGCAGTACTTC	CASSRDWISSYEQYF
TRBV2	-	TRBJ2-7	-	TGTGCCAGCTCAGATTCCCCATCCTACGAGCAGTACTTC	CASSDSPSYEQYF